This TCR beta chain is drawn from a study of CD8+ T cells in alopecia areata. Germline CDR1 is SEHNR and CDR2 is FQNEAQ (reference sequence). V was trimmed by 5 bases and J by 2 bases, leaving 10 bases between them. The CDR3 length is 15 residues. Treatment defined: oral pan-JAK inhibitor, 5-10 mg twice daily. PBMCs yielded sorted CD4+ and CD8+ T cells. There are a few counts of this clone. In each case, RNA was isolated and then reverse transcribed into cDNA as the sequencing template. Some clones are missing from TCRdb's copy, which holds only in-frame ones; the method was immunoSEQ multiplex PCR. This table has some 150,000 clones, about 61% appearing once.

The sequenced sample was CD4+ T cells sorted from blood, obtained at roughly week 58, from a patient treated with tofacitinib. This chain joins TRBV7-9 and TRBJ2-6; D gene ambiguous. The TCR comes from a human donor with alopecia areata. CDR3 nucleotide sequence: TGTGCCAGCAGCCCTCAGGCCCCTGGGGCCAACGTCCTGACTTTC. Amino acids: CASSPQAPGANVLTF.